A single sample is the source of the 32 T cell receptor beta chains below, sequenced in a study of Graves' ophthalmopathy and Graves' hyperthyroidism. The authors amplified TCR beta CDR3 regions, and they did so from RNA transcripts for repertoire sequencing. Second-round multiplex PCR came after first-round RT-PCR with HTBI primers. TCRdb called the multiplex PCR reads again in MiXCR, with one record for every CDR3 protein. The sample records some 400,000 distinct CDR3 sequences, around 19% being singletons. Sample: peripheral blood. Source of these receptors: a woman aged 18-29 years with Graves' ophthalmopathy.

The chain combines TRBV2 with TRBJ2-7; D is possibly TRBD2 (6 bases). The germline gives CDR1 SNHLY, CDR2 FYNNEI. Trimming left V 6 bases short and J 3 bases short, with 12 bases between. This CDR3 comprises 13 residues. This CDR3 reads CASSAGSDYEQYF. The CDR3 nucleotides read TGTGCCAGCAGCGCCGGGAGCGACTACGAGCAGTACTTC.

The gene calls are TRBV20-1 and TRBJ1-2; D unclear. V was cut by 2 bases and J by 2 bases, with 3 bases left in between. This CDR3 has 11 residues. CDR1 is DFQATT and CDR2 is SNEGSKA in the germline V gene (reference sequence). The CDR3 coding sequence is TGCAGTGCTAGACCAAACTATGGCTACACCTTC. It encodes CSARPNYGYTF.

The chain links TRBV28 to TRBJ1-3; D gene uncertain. Between the trimmed V and J ends, which lost 10 bases and 1 base, there was a span of 14 bases. The CDR3 spans 14 residues. CDR1 is MDHEN, CDR2 SYDVKM, per germline. The CDR3 nucleotides read TGTGCCATTCGCGCCGGGCTATCTGGAAACACCATATATTTT. It yields the protein CAIRAGLSGNTIYF.

This clonotype appeared many times. The genes are TRBV11-1 and TRBJ2-7, with D possibly matching TRBD1 (5 bases). The germline V gene has CDR1 SGHAT and CDR2 FQDESV (reference sequence). CDR3 length: 16 amino acids. V dropped 5 bases and J dropped 6 bases, with 23 bases sitting between them. The CDR3 spells CASSPPRTARATEQYF. The DNA of the CDR3 is TGTGCCAGCAGCCCACCCCGGACGGCCAGGGCTACCGAGCAGTACTTC.

There are many counts of this clonotype. The genes are TRBV25-1 and TRBJ1-1; tentatively, D is TRBD1 (5 bases). There are 15 residues in the CDR3. The germline V gene encodes CDR1 MGHDK and CDR2 SYGVNS. V lost 6 bases, J lost 6 bases, and 20 bases lay in between. The CDR3, as DNA: TGTGCCAGCAGCCCCCCGAGGGGTGGGGCCTCTGAAGCTTTCTTT. Its protein product is CASSPPRGGASEAFF. The variable domain in full, completed from reference TRBV25-1 and TRBJ1-1, reads EADIYQTPRYLVIGTGKKITLECSQTMGHDKMYWYQQDPGMELHLIHYSYGVNSTEKGDLSSESTVSRIRTEHFPLTLESARPSHTSQYLCASSPPRGGASEAFFGQGTRLTVV.

Many counts were recorded for this clonotype. This chain uses TRBV11-2 with TRBJ1-5, with 9 bases that match TRBD1. This CDR3 contains 15 residues. Germline V gene sequence: CDR1 SGHAT, CDR2 FQNNGV. The V gene end was trimmed by 0 bases and the J gene end by 9 bases; junction bases not matched to a gene: 6. The CDR3: CASSLDGTGMRPQHF. The CDR3 nucleotides read TGTGCCAGCAGCTTAGATGGGACAGGGATGCGGCCCCAGCATTTT.

There are many counts of this clonotype. The chain combines TRBV29-1 with TRBJ1-3, with a tentative D call TRBD1 (5 bases). Germline V gives CDR1 SQVTM, CDR2 ANQGSEA. V lost 4 bases, J lost 3 bases, and 7 bases lay in between. The CDR3 is 12 residues long. In nucleotides, the CDR3 is TGCAGCGTTGGGGGGTTTGGAAACACCATATATTTT. As protein: CSVGGFGNTIYF.

This clonotype was seen at least ten times. This rearrangement joins TRBV4-2 to TRBJ2-7; D is possibly TRBD2 (6 bases). This CDR3 is 15 amino acids long. The germline V and J ends were trimmed by 0 bases and 4 bases, with 13 bases remaining between them. The germline V gene encodes CDR1 LGHNA and CDR2 YNFKEQ. CDR3 in DNA: TGTGCCAGCAGCCAAGATGGGAATAGCGGATACGAGCAGTACTTC. Protein product: CASSQDGNSGYEQYF.

This clonotype was seen ten or more times. The chain carries TRBV7-9 and TRBJ2-7; 7 bases map to TRBD2. CDR3 length: 13 amino acids. From germline, CDR1 is SEHNR and CDR2 FQNEAQ (reference sequence). With 3 bases clipped from V and 5 bases from J, the junction kept 4 bases outside the gene matches. The chain's CDR3 is CASSLGGIDEQYF. CDR3 coding DNA: TGTGCCAGCAGCTTGGGGGGGATAGACGAGCAGTACTTC.

This clonotype was found many times. The chain carries TRBV12-3 or TRBV12-4 and TRBJ2-7; 10 bases are shared with TRBD1. The V gene end was trimmed by 1 base and the J gene end by 7 bases; junction bases not matched to a gene: 7. The CDR3 length is 15 residues. As DNA, the CDR3 is TGTGCCAGCAGTTTAGAGGGGACAGGGGCTCGGGAGCAGTACTTC. Amino acid sequence: CASSLEGTGAREQYF.

This clonotype was seen a few times. This sequence joins TRBV6-1 and TRBJ2-5, with 8 bases matching TRBD2. V gave up 10 bases and J gave up 8 bases; unmatched junction bases: 18. CDR3 length: 15 amino acids. Germline CDR1 reads MNHNS; CDR2 reads SASEGT. The DNA for the CDR3 is TGTGCCACTTCCCGTAGCGGGGACGGCGGGGTCACCCAGTACTTC. Translation gives CATSRSGDGGVTQYF.

This clonotype was found many times. This chain joins TRBV28 and TRBJ1-2, with 7 bases matching TRBD1. The CDR3 has 15 residues. The junction had 7 bases not matched to a gene; V was cut back by 4 bases and J by 2 bases. CDR1 and CDR2 from the germline V gene are MDHEN and SYDVKM. The CDR3 sequence: CASSSFRGGNYGYTF. The DNA for the CDR3 is TGTGCCAGCAGTTCATTCAGGGGGGGAAACTATGGCTACACCTTC.

This clonotype was seen ten or more times. The CDR3 region is CSELGEGEQYF. The CDR3 DNA sequence: TGCAGTGAGCTGGGCGAAGGCGAGCAGTACTTC. This chain uses TRBV20-1 with TRBJ2-7; D gene unclear. The germline V gene has CDR1 DFQATT and CDR2 SNEGSKA (reference sequence). This CDR3 has 11 amino acids. Trimming pared 7 bases from V and 6 bases from J, leaving 13 bases between.

The chain has TRBV19 and TRBJ2-7; maybe TRBD1 (5 bases). Germline lookup yields CDR1 LNHDA and CDR2 SQIVND (reference sequence). The CDR3 has 14 residues. Trimming cost V 3 bases and J 5 bases, with 14 bases left between them. CDR3 DNA: TGTGCCAGTAGTATCACAGGTGGTATGGACGAGCAGTACTTC. Amino acid sequence: CASSITGGMDEQYF.

The chain links TRBV7-2 to TRBJ2-7, with TRBD2 matching 11 bases. CDR1 SGHTA and CDR2 FQGNSA come from the germline V gene. The CDR3 is made up of 15 amino acids. The junction had 7 bases not matched to a gene; V was cut back by 5 bases and J by 4 bases. The CDR3 DNA is TGTGCCAGCAGCATGGGACTAGCGGAGGCATACGAGCAGTACTTC. Amino acid sequence: CASSMGLAEAYEQYF.

The table lists this clonotype with many counts. The rearrangement joins TRBV24-1 to TRBJ1-1, with D uncertain. Germline lookup yields CDR1 KGHDR and CDR2 SFDVKD. This CDR3 is built from 13 residues. V was shortened by 4 bases and J by 4 bases, with 9 bases between the two germline ends. The DNA of the CDR3 is TGTGCCACCAGTGAAAGGGATGGCACTGAAGCTTTCTTT. This translates into CATSERDGTEAFF.

This clonotype was counted at least ten times. The chain recombines TRBV11-1 with TRBJ2-2; D gene uncertain. Per germline, CDR1 SGHAT and CDR2 FQDESV (reference sequence). The CDR3 has 17 amino acids. Trimming removed 1 base from V and 4 bases from J, with 16 bases in between. This CDR3 reads CASSLDWPPRTTGELFF. The CDR3 region has the DNA TGTGCCAGCAGCTTAGATTGGCCTCCACGAACCACCGGGGAGCTGTTTTTT.

This clonotype was detected ten times or more. The V call is TRBV9, the J call TRBJ2-7; a possible D gene is TRBD2 (6 bases). The CDR3 runs to 15 residues. The germline V and J ends were trimmed by 4 bases and 1 base, with 15 bases remaining between them. Germline loops: CDR1 SGDLS, CDR2 YYNGEE. The CDR3: CASSPWGGESYEQYF. CDR3 DNA sequence: TGTGCCAGCAGCCCGTGGGGAGGAGAGTCCTACGAGCAGTACTTC.

This clonotype has a count of ten or more. The genes are TRBV12-3 or TRBV12-4 and TRBJ2-5, with D uncertain. V was clipped by 2 bases and J by 6 bases, with 10 bases between them. CDR3 length: 13 residues. The CDR3 region has the DNA TGTGCCAGCAGTTTAAGCTATGGTCAGACCCAGTACTTC. Residues: CASSLSYGQTQYF.

This clonotype has ten or more counts. Here the CDR3 DNA reads TGTGCCAGTAGTATTGGGGAGCAGGGTTCCTACGAGCAGTACTTC. Translated: CASSIGEQGSYEQYF. The rearrangement links TRBV19 to TRBJ2-7; D may correspond to TRBD1 or TRBD2 (5 bases each). The CDR3 covers 15 residues. Per germline, CDR1 LNHDA and CDR2 SQIVND (reference sequence). V was trimmed by 3 bases and J by 1 base, leaving 13 bases between them.

In its sample, this clonotype was seen a few times. The J gene is TRBJ2-7, the V gene TRBV28; TRBD2 agrees at 9 bases. Germline V gives CDR1 MDHEN, CDR2 SYDVKM. V lost 5 bases to trimming and J lost 6 bases; unmatched junction nucleotides: 14. There are 16 residues in the CDR3. CDR3 residues: CASSPPHLAGGGEQYF. The DNA of the CDR3 is TGTGCCAGCAGTCCCCCCCATCTGGCGGGAGGGGGCGAGCAGTACTTC.

This clonotype came up many times. The rearrangement uses TRBV13 and TRBJ1-1, with 10 bases matching TRBD1. With V trimmed by 4 bases and J by 2 bases, 13 bases remained unmatched. The V gene's germline CDR1 is PRHDT and CDR2 FYEKMQ (reference sequence). The CDR3 runs 18 residues. The CDR3 DNA reads as TGTGCCAGCAGCTCAATCACCGACAGGGGGCAAGAAAACACTGAAGCTTTCTTT. It is translated as CASSSITDRGQENTEAFF.

The table lists this clonotype with many counts. The J gene is TRBJ1-5, the V gene TRBV7-2; unclear D gene. Germline V gives CDR1 SGHTA, CDR2 FQGNSA. The CDR3 has 14 residues. V shed 1 base and J shed 2 bases, with 6 bases lying between them. CDR3 DNA sequence: TGTGCCAGCAGCTTAGTTGTCGGCAATCAGCCCCAGCATTTT. Translated, it gives CASSLVVGNQPQHF.

V and J are TRBV27 and TRBJ2-5, with 8 bases that match TRBD2. Per germline, CDR1 MNHEY and CDR2 SMNVEV (reference sequence). The V gene end was trimmed by 5 bases and the J gene end by 2 bases; junction bases not matched to a gene: 7. This CDR3 comprises 15 residues. CDR3 amino acids: CASSLIASGQETQYF. CDR3 nucleotides: TGTGCCAGCAGTCTCATCGCTAGCGGGCAAGAGACCCAGTACTTC.

This clonotype has at least ten counts. V and J are TRBV28 and TRBJ2-7, with D perhaps matching TRBD2 (6 bases). V shed 5 bases and J shed 4 bases, with 21 bases lying between them. The CDR3 length is 16 residues. Germline loops: CDR1 MDHEN, CDR2 SYDVKM. Here the CDR3 reads CASSSNRRGGIYEQYF. The DNA of the CDR3 is TGTGCCAGCAGTAGCAATCGCCGCGGAGGGATTTACGAGCAGTACTTC.

This clonotype occurred many times. This chain joins TRBV29-1 and TRBJ1-2; tentatively, D is TRBD1 (6 bases). Germline V gene lookup returns CDR1 SQVTM and CDR2 ANQGSEA. Trimming took 1 base from V and 3 from J, leaving 9 bases between them. The CDR3 totals 13 residues. CDR3 in DNA: TGCAGCGTTGAAGGACAGGTCTACTATGGCTACACCTTC. Translating it yields CSVEGQVYYGYTF. Using reference TRBV29-1 and TRBJ1-2 for the parts outside the CDR3, the full variable domain is SAVISQKPSRDICQRGTSLTIQCQVDSQVTMMFWYRQQPGQSLTLIATANQGSEATYESGFVIDKFPISRPNLTFSTLTVSNMSPEDSSIYLCSVEGQVYYGYTFGSGTRLTVV.

This clonotype was seen many times. The rearrangement uses TRBV20-1 and TRBJ1-5; no clear D gene. V shed 4 bases and J shed 2 bases, with 15 bases lying between them. CDR1 and CDR2 (germline): DFQATT, SNEGSKA (reference sequence). The CDR3 is 15 residues long. The CDR3 DNA reads TGCAGTGCTACCTCATATGATCCTGGCAATCAGCCCCAGCATTTT. Translating gives CSATSYDPGNQPQHF.

CDR3 nucleotides: TGCGCCAGCAGCTTGGGATCGGGACAGGGGATGGAGACCCAGTACTTC. Translating gives CASSLGSGQGMETQYF. J is TRBJ2-5 and V is TRBV5-1; 10 positions agree with TRBD1. Per the germline V gene, CDR1 is SGHRS and CDR2 is YFSETQ. The V and J ends lost 0 bases and 5 bases, in that order; junction bases with no gene match: 7. This CDR3 spans 16 amino acids. The full variable domain, with the rest looked up from reference TRBV5-1 and TRBJ2-5, is KAGVTQTPRYLIKTRGQQVTLSCSPISGHRSVSWYQQTPGQGLQFLFEYFSETQRNKGNFPGRFSGRQFSNSRSEMNVSTLELGDSALYLCASSLGSGQGMETQYFGPGTRLLVL.

This clonotype has a count of ten or more. The chain joins TRBV3-1 to TRBJ2-7; TRBD1 aligns across 8 bases. With V trimmed by 4 bases and J by 4 bases, 15 bases remained unmatched. This CDR3 has 17 residues. The germline gives CDR1 LGHDT, CDR2 YNNKEL (reference sequence). CDR3 in amino acids: CASSPPPGRGRMYEQYF. CDR3 DNA sequence: TGTGCCAGCAGCCCCCCCCCCGGCAGGGGGCGAATGTACGAGCAGTACTTC.

The chain uses TRBV12-3 or TRBV12-4 and TRBJ2-7; TRBD2 agrees at 7 bases. The V gene end was trimmed by 5 bases and the J gene end by 5 bases; junction bases not matched to a gene: 12. The CDR3 is made up of 15 amino acids. CDR3 DNA sequence: TGTGCCAGCAGTCCAGACCCAGTGACTAGCCACGAGCAGTACTTC. Translated, it gives CASSPDPVTSHEQYF.

This clonotype was seen ten or more times. A much larger clone lies one base from this, so it may be a read error. This chain connects TRBV6-5 to TRBJ2-7, with D tentatively TRBD1 (6 bases). Germline V gives CDR1 MNHEY, CDR2 SVGAGI. CDR3 length: 12 amino acids. In DNA form, the CDR3 reads TGTGCCAGCAGTTCTACAGGGTACGAGCAGCACTTC. It is translated as CASSSTGYEQHF.

This clonotype was picked up many times. The chain is built from TRBV19 and TRBJ1-2, with D perhaps matching TRBD1 (5 bases). This CDR3 region has 13 residues. Per germline, CDR1 LNHDA and CDR2 SQIVND (reference sequence). V shed 5 bases and J shed 8 bases, with 15 bases lying between them. The CDR3 region has the DNA TGTGCCAGTAGTGTTCCGGGGGTAGGCGGCTACACCTTC. It is translated as CASSVPGVGGYTF.